This is a list of T cell receptor beta chains from one sample in a study of blood T cells in healthy people across ages. TCRdb ran MiXCR on the 5' RACE reads and lists one entry per CDR3 protein. In the table there are some 930,000 distinct CDR3 sequences, just under 30% of which are singletons. The sample also formed part of further work on T cells of mothers and their children.

The sequenced sample was blood. These receptors originate from a woman aged 35 to 49 in good health. Both conserved end residues are part of each CDR3. The D gene is left open where the match is weak. A row's size may be missing; if present it is once, few, many or a size class.

j_gene	d_gene	v_gene	abundance	len	CDR3aa	CDR3nt
TRBJ1-1	.	TRBV6-1	few	15	CASSADQRTLTEAFF	TGTGCCAGCAGTGCGGACCAACGGACACTGACTGAAGCTTTCTTT
TRBJ2-3	TRBD1	TRBV9	.	16	CASSGPGTDPTDTQYF	TGTGCCAGCAGCGGCCCCGGGACAGACCCCACAGATACGCAGTATTTT
TRBJ2-1	TRBD2	TRBV20-1	.	14	CSVGSGGWVNEQFF	TGCAGTGTAGGGAGCGGGGGCTGGGTCAATGAGCAGTTCTTC
TRBJ2-3	TRBD1	TRBV5-5	.	16	CASSLSGTGTTDMQYF	TGTGCCAGCAGCTTATCCGGGACAGGGACCACAGATATGCAGTATTTT
TRBJ1-3	.	TRBV7-9	.	16	CASSEINRDSGNTIYF	TGTGCCAGCAGCGAAATTAACAGGGACTCTGGAAACACCATATATTTT
TRBJ1-1	.	TRBV7-9	few	15	CASSLSLGDVTEAFF	TGTGCCAGCAGCTTATCACTGGGGGATGTGACTGAAGCTTTCTTT
TRBJ2-7	.	TRBV28	few	17	CASSLFPRTESSYEQYF	TGTGCCAGCAGTTTATTTCCGCGGACAGAGAGCTCCTACGAGCAGTACTTC
TRBJ2-7	.	TRBV28	many	14	CATVTSGSSYEQYF	TGTGCCACCGTAACGTCTGGCAGCTCCTACGAGCAGTACTTC
TRBJ1-3	TRBD1	TRBV20-1	few	16	CSARGGTGGWGNTIYF	TGCAGTGCTAGAGGAGGGACAGGGGGTTGGGGAAACACCATATATTTT
TRBJ2-3	.	TRBV11-1	.	20	CASGLVPLLKRRTSTDTQYF	TGTGCCAGCGGCTTAGTCCCCTTACTCAAGCGCCGGACTAGCACAGATACGCAGTATTTT
TRBJ1-1	TRBD1	TRBV5-1	few	15	CASSGGQTLNTEAFF	TGCGCCAGCAGCGGGGGACAGACTTTGAACACTGAAGCTTTCTTT
TRBJ2-5	TRBD1	TRBV6-1	.	15	CASSESSEGAETQYF	TGTGCCAGCAGTGAATCAAGCGAGGGGGCGGAGACCCAGTACTTC
TRBJ1-1	.	TRBV7-2	few	14	CASSSFQGATEAFF	TGTGCCAGCAGCTCCTTTCAGGGAGCCACTGAAGCTTTCTTT
TRBJ2-7	.	TRBV7-2	many	16	CASSLLVGDGAYEQYF	TGTGCCAGCAGCTTGCTCGTTGGAGACGGGGCCTACGAGCAGTACTTC
TRBJ2-5	.	TRBV7-8	few	16	CASSPRSVLGIGTQYF	TGTGCCAGCAGCCCCCGTTCAGTTCTGGGGATCGGGACCCAGTACTTC
TRBJ2-3	TRBD2	TRBV7-3	.	15	CASSLSGGGPDTQYF	TGTGCCAGCAGCTTAAGCGGCGGGGGACCAGATACGCAGTATTTT
TRBJ2-3	.	TRBV5-1	.	17	CASSLVDYQIFTDTQYF	TGCGCCAGCAGCTTGGTTGACTACCAAATTTTCACAGATACGCAGTATTTT
TRBJ2-3	.	TRBV7-8	.	16	CASSFSTDSSTDTQYF	TGTGCCAGCAGCTTTTCGACGGACTCTAGCACAGATACGCAGTATTTT
TRBJ2-7	TRBD2	TRBV9	many	17	CASSPRGSGGSLGEQYF	TGTGCCAGCAGCCCCCGGGGTAGCGGGGGGAGCTTGGGAGAGCAGTACTTC
TRBJ2-7	TRBD2	TRBV4-1	many	15	CASSQDLAGGLEQYF	TGCGCCAGCAGCCAAGATTTAGCGGGGGGGCTCGAGCAGTACTTC
TRBJ2-7	.	TRBV4-3	many	15	CASSQEGVPTYEQYF	TGCGCCAGCAGCCAAGAGGGCGTACCAACCTACGAGCAGTACTTC
TRBJ1-1	TRBD1	TRBV5-1	.	16	CASRSGQGPLNTEAFF	TGCGCCAGCAGATCGGGACAGGGACCTCTGAACACTGAAGCTTTCTTT
TRBJ2-7	.	TRBV12-3/TRBV12-4	few	15	CASSLEGTRRNQQYF	TGTGCCAGCAGTTTAGAGGGGACGAGGCGTAATCAGCAGTACTTC
TRBJ1-6	TRBD1	TRBV7-9	.	18	CASSLEGGGGSYNSPLHF	TGTGCCAGCAGCCTCGAAGGAGGGGGCGGCTCCTATAATTCACCCCTCCACTTT
TRBJ2-7	.	TRBV7-2	many	13	CASSLAAVGEQYF	TGTGCCAGCAGCTTAGCCGCGGTGGGCGAGCAGTACTTC
TRBJ2-7	.	TRBV7-8	few	14	CASGLATGIYEQYF	TGTGCCAGCGGCTTAGCGACAGGTATCTACGAGCAGTACTTC
TRBJ1-2	.	TRBV12-3/TRBV12-4	.	13	CASSFGVNYGCTF	TGTGCCAGCAGTTTCGGGGTAAACTATGGCTGCACCTTC
TRBJ1-1	.	TRBV29-1	.	13	CSVAGRMNTEAFF	TGCAGCGTGGCCGGACGGATGAACACTGAAGCTTTCTTT
TRBJ1-1	.	TRBV5-6	.	15	CASSLWTLRGTEAFF	TGTGCCAGCAGCCTGTGGACCTTACGAGGCACTGAAGCTTTCTTT
TRBJ2-3	.	TRBV5-6	.	16	CASSATQGTSTDTQYF	TGTGCCAGCAGCGCCACCCAGGGCACTAGCACAGATACGCAGTATTTT
TRBJ1-2	TRBD1	TRBV29-1	.	15	CSVPGQGMGSYGYTF	TGCAGCGTGCCGGGACAGGGAATGGGGTCTTATGGCTACACCTTC
TRBJ2-5	TRBD2	TRBV7-8	few	16	CASSLGAGGIQETQYF	TGTGCCAGCAGCTTAGGGGCGGGGGGAATCCAAGAGACCCAGTACTTC
TRBJ1-4	TRBD1	TRBV5-6	.	17	CASSQGQGKRRNEKLFF	TGTGCCAGCAGCCAGGGACAGGGGAAGCGCCGTAATGAAAAACTGTTTTTT
TRBJ1-4	.	TRBV7-2	.	13	CASSLAYNEKLFF	TGTGCCAGCAGCTTAGCCTATAATGAAAAACTGTTTTTT
TRBJ2-7	.	TRBV28	.	12	CASSLLGCEQYF	TGTGCCAGCAGTTTACTAGGGTGCGAGCAGTACTTC
TRBJ2-3	.	TRBV6-2/TRBV6-3	.	14	CASSYSTGQDTQYF	TGTGCCAGCAGTTACTCGACGGGACAAGATACGCAGTATTTT
TRBJ2-5	.	TRBV10-3	many	13	CAISGGDQETQYF	TGTGCCATCAGTGGAGGGGACCAAGAGACCCAGTACTTC
TRBJ2-7	.	TRBV7-2	.	14	CASSPSGGRHEQYF	TGTGCCAGCAGCCCGAGTGGGGGGCGTCACGAGCAGTACTTC
TRBJ2-1	.	TRBV18	.	14	CASSTWRDYNEQFF	TGTGCCAGCTCAACCTGGAGGGATTACAATGAGCAGTTCTTC
TRBJ1-2	.	TRBV30	few	12	CARSVQVYGYTF	TGTGCCCGGAGTGTTCAGGTCTATGGCTACACCTTC
TRBJ2-5	TRBD2	TRBV7-3	many	15	CASSLTVGLGETQYF	TGTGCCAGCAGCTTAACGGTGGGACTAGGAGAGACCCAGTACTTC
TRBJ1-2	.	TRBV6-2/TRBV6-3	few	14	CASTGDNINYGYTF	TGTGCCAGCACGGGGGACAATATAAACTATGGCTACACCTTC
TRBJ1-4	.	TRBV5-1	.	16	CASSLPQEGLDEKLFF	TGCGCCAGCAGCTTGCCCCAGGAGGGGCTAGATGAAAAACTGTTTTTT
TRBJ2-3	.	TRBV7-3	few	15	CASSLGRGTTDTQYF	TGTGCCAGCAGCTTAGGACGGGGGACCACAGATACGCAGTATTTT
TRBJ2-7	.	TRBV10-3	few	15	CAISDRTQSSYEQYF	TGTGCCATCAGTGATCGGACTCAAAGCTCCTACGAGCAGTACTTC